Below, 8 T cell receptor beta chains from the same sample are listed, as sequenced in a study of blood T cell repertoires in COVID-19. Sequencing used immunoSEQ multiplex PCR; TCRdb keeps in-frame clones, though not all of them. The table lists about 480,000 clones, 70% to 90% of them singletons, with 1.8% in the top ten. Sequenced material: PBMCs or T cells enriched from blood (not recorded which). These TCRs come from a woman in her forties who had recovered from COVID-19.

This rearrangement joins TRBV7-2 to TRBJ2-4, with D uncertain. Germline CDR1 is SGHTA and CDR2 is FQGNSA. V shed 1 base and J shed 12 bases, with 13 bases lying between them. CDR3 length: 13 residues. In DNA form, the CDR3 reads TGTGCCAGCAGCTTAGAGCGCCACCGTAATCAGTACTTC. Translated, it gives CASSLERHRNQYF.

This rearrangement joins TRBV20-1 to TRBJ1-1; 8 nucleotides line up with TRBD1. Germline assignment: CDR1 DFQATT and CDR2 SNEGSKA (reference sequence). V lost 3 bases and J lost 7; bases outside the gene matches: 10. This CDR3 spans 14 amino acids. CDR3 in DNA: TGCAGTGCTAGTTGGCAGGGGGCGCCCCTTGAAGCTTTCTTT. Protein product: CSASWQGAPLEAFF.

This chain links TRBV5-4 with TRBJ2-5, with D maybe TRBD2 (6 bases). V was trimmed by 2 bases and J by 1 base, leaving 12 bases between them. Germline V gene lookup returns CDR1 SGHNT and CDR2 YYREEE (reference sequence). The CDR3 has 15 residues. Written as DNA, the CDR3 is TGTGCCAGCAGCTTAGGTGGAGCGGGCCAAGAGACCCAGTACTTC. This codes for CASSLGGAGQETQYF.

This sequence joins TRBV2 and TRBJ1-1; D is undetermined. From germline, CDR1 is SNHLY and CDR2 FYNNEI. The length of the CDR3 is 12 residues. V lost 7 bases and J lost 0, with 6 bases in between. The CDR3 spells CASKELNTEAFF. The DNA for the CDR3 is TGTGCCAGCAAAGAGCTGAACACTGAAGCTTTCTTT.

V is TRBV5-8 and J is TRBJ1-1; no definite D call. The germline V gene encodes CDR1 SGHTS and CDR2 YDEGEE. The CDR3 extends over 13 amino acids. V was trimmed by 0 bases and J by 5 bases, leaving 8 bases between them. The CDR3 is CASSLVGRTEAFF. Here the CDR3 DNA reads TGTGCCAGCAGCTTGGTAGGGAGAACTGAAGCTTTCTTT.

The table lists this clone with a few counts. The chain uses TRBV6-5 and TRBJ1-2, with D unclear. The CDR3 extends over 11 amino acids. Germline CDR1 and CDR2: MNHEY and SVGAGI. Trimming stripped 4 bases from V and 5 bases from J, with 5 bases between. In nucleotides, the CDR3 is TGTGCCAGCAGTTCCGGTTATGGCTACACCTTC. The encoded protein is CASSSGYGYTF.

CDR3 amino acids: CASSPYGQGANNEQFF. The CDR3 region has the DNA TGTGCCAGCAGCCCCTATGGACAGGGGGCCAACAATGAGCAGTTCTTC. The chain uses TRBV9 and TRBJ2-1; 11 positions match TRBD1. The CDR3 is 16 residues long. The germline V gene has CDR1 SGDLS and CDR2 YYNGEE. Losses at the gene ends were 4 bases for V and 5 bases for J; bases not matched to a gene: 8.

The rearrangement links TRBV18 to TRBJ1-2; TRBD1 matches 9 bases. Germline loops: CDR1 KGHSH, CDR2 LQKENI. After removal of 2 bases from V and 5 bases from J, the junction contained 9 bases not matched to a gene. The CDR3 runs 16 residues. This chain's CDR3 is CASSPFGTGIQYGYTF. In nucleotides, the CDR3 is TGTGCCAGCTCACCATTCGGGACAGGGATACAATATGGCTACACCTTC.